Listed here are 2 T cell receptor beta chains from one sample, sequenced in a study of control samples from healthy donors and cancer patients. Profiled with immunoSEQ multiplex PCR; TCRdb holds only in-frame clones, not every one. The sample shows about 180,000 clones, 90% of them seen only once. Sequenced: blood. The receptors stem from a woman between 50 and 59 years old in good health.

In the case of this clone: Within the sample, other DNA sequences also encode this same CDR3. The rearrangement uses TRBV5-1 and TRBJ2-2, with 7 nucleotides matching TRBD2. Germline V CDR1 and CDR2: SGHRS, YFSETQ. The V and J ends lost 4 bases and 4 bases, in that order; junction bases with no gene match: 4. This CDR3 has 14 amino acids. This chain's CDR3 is CASSGGGGTGELFF. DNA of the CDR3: TGCGCCAGCAGCGGCGGGGGTGGCACCGGGGAGCTGTTTTTT.

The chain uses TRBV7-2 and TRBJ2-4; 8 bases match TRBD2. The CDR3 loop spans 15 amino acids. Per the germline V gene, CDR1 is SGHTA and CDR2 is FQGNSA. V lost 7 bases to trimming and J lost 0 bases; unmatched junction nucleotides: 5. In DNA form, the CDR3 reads TGTGCCAGCACCTTCGGGGGGGTAGCCAAAAACATTCAGTACTTC. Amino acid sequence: CASTFGGVAKNIQYF. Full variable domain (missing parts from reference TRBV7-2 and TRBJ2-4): GAGVSQSPSNKVTEKGKDVELRCDPISGHTALYWYRQSLGQGLEFLIYFQGNSAPDKSGLPSDRFSAERTGGSVSTLTIQRTQQEDSAVYLCASTFGGVAKNIQYFGAGTRLSVL.